The sequence of this T cell receptor beta chain was determined in a study of beta chain features in type 1 diabetes listed by TCRdb under 2018. About the full investigation: Patients and healthy donors did not differ in mean age, gender distribution, total cell number or subset yield. Whereas all 30 or so donors provided naive and central memory subsets, regulatory and stem cell-like memory subsets were isolated from just 8 patients and roughly eight healthy donors. A total of approximately 100,000,000 sorted cells were examined across all samples, and the number of cells per subset was strongly correlated with RNA yield. In the study, TCRB repertoires of sorted circulating CD4+ T cell subsets from recently diagnosed type 1 diabetes patients were compared with those of matched healthy donors. Here is what the overall study found, with its caveats: Sequencing cDNA rather than genomic DNA could over-represent highly expressing activated cells, although activation and CD3 levels did not differ between groups. A moderate but significant shortening of TCRB CDR3 length was observed in type 1 diabetes patients in all four CD4+ subsets. Naive, central memory and regulatory TCRB repertoires appeared to be more similar among patients than among healthy donors. Shorter templates might have been favored by PCR, but patient and control samples were amplified and corrected together, so both groups would have been affected equally by any skew. Because small numbers of individuals were included in the HLA sub-analyses, any influence of HLA type on TCRB rearrangement was left unresolved. At VDJ recombination sites, type 1 diabetes patients had fewer insertions and more deleted nucleotides, which implies abnormalities in thymic rearrangement.

Each donor gave one peripheral blood draw, averaging approximately 110 mL, which was collected into heparinised tubes. Using a panel that included CD45RO, CCR7, CD25, CD127, CD95 and CD27, naive, central memory, regulatory and stem cell-like memory CD4+ T cells were sorted on a BD FACSAria II. Purity was above 98% for every sorted population. PBMCs were isolated right away by Lymphoprep density gradient centrifugation and were stained directly, without culture. To minimize batch effects, samples were stained and sorted in pairs, one healthy donor with one patient per experiment. Notes on this clone: Its antigen remains undetermined. Within one base of it there is no much larger clone, and no base qualities were kept.

The entire isolated RNA was reverse transcribed using the High Capacity cDNA Reverse Transcription Kit, and thus expressed TCRB transcripts were sequenced. Deep immunoSEQ sequencing was applied to naive, central memory and regulatory T cell samples, giving an average of about 3.57 million total reads per sample. Sorted cells were lysed in RLT buffer, and RNA was extracted using DNase-treated RNeasy Micro or Mini kits according to cell number. Each cell subset was processed separately to prevent cross-contamination, with patient and healthy donor samples processed together. TCRB sequences were amplified from cDNA with the immunoSEQ multiplex PCR, producing 87-bp fragments spanning the CDR3 region. Sequencing of the amplicons was performed on the Illumina HiSeq platform. The paper's processing steps were these. Synthetic template baselines were used to correct PCR bias computationally, reads within Hamming distance 2 were collapsed together, and singletons that could not be merged were discarded. Reads were aligned against IMGT to assign V, D and J genes, CDR3 length and insertions or deletions at six rearrangement sites. Within each subset, clonotype counts were normalized to the number of sorted cells before true diversity and Gini coefficients were calculated with the tcR R package. The overlap coefficient, calculated on TCRB nucleotide sequences, was used to measure repertoire sharing. Out-of-frame TCRB sequences from naive cells were analyzed to stand in for the pre-selection repertoire. Held by TCRdb, this immuneACCESS table contains in-frame sequences only and omits some clones. Under half of the omission traces to an unresolved V gene where checked; the cause of the rest is unknown. The V and J calls and clone size are taken from that table; D and trimming were inferred from the DNA. The sample table shows 600,000 to 700,000 clones, and approximately 13% are seen once. More than 0.1% of the sample rests with the top ten.

CDR3 length: 16 amino acids, cysteine to phenylalanine. Solely the CDR3 DNA is kept, with 48 bases framed from the first base. Via the germline V gene, CDR1 is MNHNS and CDR2 SASEGT. Trimming takes 2 bases from V and 4 bases from J, and the germline ends sit 17 bases apart. The chain uses TRBV6-1 and TRBJ1-2; the best D guess is TRBD1, with 5 bases matching. Sequencing was done on a sample of naive CD4+ T cells from blood. The sample's cell subset or site, from its label and the paper: true naive CD4+ T cells. This sequence originates from a man aged 25-45 years with type 1 diabetes. In nucleotide form, the sequence is TGTGCCAGCAGTGAATTTGGGACGGCCCTAGGCTATGGCTACACCTTC. This is translated as CASSEFGTALGYGYTF.